This entry lists 29 T cell receptor beta chains sequenced from one sample in a study of graft-versus-host responses after intestinal transplantation. Generated by immunoSEQ multiplex PCR, the TCRdb table keeps only in-frame clones and is missing some. The table shows 25,000 to 35,000 clones, with roughly 87% occurring only once. Source: PBMCs, taken 450 to 460 days after intestinal transplantation. Every receptor here comes from a human patient who received an intestinal transplant, so some T cells may come from the graft donor.

The rearrangement links TRBV6-5 to TRBJ2-7; 7 bases match TRBD2. The CDR3 sequence is 12 residues long. Trimming took 8 bases from V and 3 from J; bases not matched to a gene: 4. CDR1 MNHEY and CDR2 SVGAGI come from the germline V gene. In DNA form, the CDR3 reads TGTGCCAGCGCTTGGGGGGGCTACGAGCAGTACTTC. This translates into CASAWGGYEQYF.

The V gene is TRBV7-2, the J gene TRBJ2-3, with D perhaps given as TRBD1 or TRBD2 (6 bases each). Germline loops: CDR1 SGHTA, CDR2 FQGNSA. The CDR3 loop spans 14 amino acids. The V and J ends lost 5 bases and 2 bases respectively, with 11 bases between them. The CDR3 loop reads CASSQGGLTDTQYF. The CDR3, as DNA: TGTGCCAGCAGCCAAGGGGGGCTCACAGATACGCAGTATTTT.

The chain combines TRBV18 with TRBJ2-7; D gene unclear. The CDR3 sequence is 15 residues long. Trimming removed 1 base at V and 2 bases at J, with 12 bases between. Germline loops: CDR1 KGHSH, CDR2 LQKENI. The CDR3 region has the DNA TGTGCCAGCTCACCACGATCTGGGTCGGCCTACGAGCAGTACTTC. Residues: CASSPRSGSAYEQYF.

The CDR3 nucleotides are TGTGCCAGCAGTGAAGGAGAAGCGGGAGGGAACATTCAGTACTTC. Translation gives CASSEGEAGGNIQYF. The rearrangement links TRBV2 to TRBJ2-4; 10 bases line up with TRBD2. The CDR3 consists of 15 residues. Germline-derived CDR1 and CDR2 are SNHLY and FYNNEI. Germline trimming cut 1 base from V and 7 bases from J; bases unmatched to any gene: 4.

This sequence joins TRBV6-1 and TRBJ2-1; D may match TRBD1 or TRBD2 (5 bases each). This CDR3 has 16 amino acids. Per germline, CDR1 MNHNS and CDR2 SASEGT. The V gene lost 4 bases and the J gene lost 0 bases, with 13 bases spanning the gap. CDR3 protein: CASSGGTSGSYNEQFF. The CDR3 coding sequence is TGTGCCAGCAGTGGAGGGACCTCCGGCTCCTACAATGAGCAGTTCTTC.

V and J are TRBV19 and TRBJ2-7; the D call may be TRBD1 or TRBD2 (5 bases each). In germline, CDR1 is LNHDA, CDR2 SQIVND (reference sequence). V gave up 1 base and J gave up 3 bases, with 13 bases separating them. The length of the CDR3 is 15 residues. The CDR3 DNA reads TGTGCCAGTAGTATAGCCCGGGACGGACTCTACGAGCAGTACTTC. Its translation is CASSIARDGLYEQYF.

This chain connects TRBV5-5 to TRBJ2-3, with TRBD1 matching over 9 bases. Germline-derived CDR1 and CDR2 are SGHKS and YYEKEE (reference sequence). The CDR3 spans 15 residues. V lost 4 bases and J lost 4; bases outside the gene matches: 7. The CDR3 DNA sequence: TGTGCCAGCAGCCCCGGAGGACAGGGGCCAGATACGCAGTATTTT. Amino acids: CASSPGGQGPDTQYF. The full variable domain, rest sourced from reference TRBV5-5 and TRBJ2-3, is DAGVTQSPTHLIKTRGQQVTLRCSPISGHKSVSWYQQVLGQGPQFIFQYYEKEERGRGNFPDRFSARQFPNYSSELNVNALLLGDSALYLCASSPGGQGPDTQYFGPGTRLTVL.

This chain connects TRBV19 to TRBJ2-5, with 11 bases lining up with TRBD1. The CDR3 has 15 amino acids. Germline assignment: CDR1 LNHDA and CDR2 SQIVND (reference sequence). The trim removed 5 bases at V and 4 bases at J, leaving 6 bases unmatched. CDR3 sequence (DNA): TGTGCCAGTAGTCCTCGGGACAGGGGGAGAGAGACCCAGTACTTC. It yields the protein CASSPRDRGRETQYF.

The chain combines TRBV4-2 with TRBJ2-2, with TRBD2 matching 13 bases. The trim removed 4 bases at V and 4 bases at J, leaving 3 bases unmatched. Germline assignment: CDR1 LGHNA and CDR2 YNFKEQ. The CDR3 spans 16 residues. CDR3 sequence (DNA): TGTGCCAGCAGCCTTAGGACTAGCGGGAGCACCGGGGAGCTGTTTTTT. Translation: CASSLRTSGSTGELFF.

V and J are TRBV5-1 and TRBJ1-6; D uncertain. Germline loops: CDR1 SGHRS, CDR2 YFSETQ. The CDR3 length is 14 residues. Deletions cut 1 base from V and 11 bases from J, with 13 bases between. In DNA, the CDR3 is TGCGCCAGCAGCTTGTTGAGCGAACAGCCACCCCTCCACTTT. It is translated as CASSLLSEQPPLHF. Combining the CDR3 with reference TRBV5-1 and TRBJ1-6 gives the whole variable domain KAGVTQTPRYLIKTRGQQVTLSCSPISGHRSVSWYQQTPGQGLQFLFEYFSETQRNKGNFPGRFSGRQFSNSRSEMNVSTLELGDSALYLCASSLLSEQPPLHFGNGTRLTVT.

For the CDR3, the DNA is TGCGCCAGCAGCCAAGATAGCGGGATGTACGAGCAGTACTTC. It specifies CASSQDSGMYEQYF. The chain has TRBV4-3 and TRBJ2-7; TRBD2 agrees at 8 bases. Germline V gives CDR1 LGHNA, CDR2 YSLEER. The V and J ends lost 0 bases and 4 bases, in that order; junction bases with no gene match: 2. The CDR3 is 14 residues long.

The J gene is TRBJ2-2, the V gene TRBV4-1, with D tentatively TRBD2 (6 bases). The CDR3 runs to 17 residues. Germline V gives CDR1 MGHRA, CDR2 YSYEKL. V gave up 0 bases and J gave up 5 bases, with 16 bases separating them. In DNA, the CDR3 is TGCGCCAGCAGCCAAGAGATTCTAGCGAGGTGGACCGGGGAGCTGTTTTTT. Its protein is CASSQEILARWTGELFF.

The chain combines TRBV21-1 with TRBJ2-5; TRBD2, as called in the table, went unchecked against the DNA. The J call is in doubt because the DNA end fits TRBJ2-7 better. TRBV21-1 is deemed a pseudogene. The CDR3 loop spans 21 amino acids. The CDR3 DNA sequence: TGTGCCAGCAGCAAAGTGGTTTTGGGACTAGCGGGGGGCGACAGCTCCTACGAGCAGTACTTC. It is translated as CASSKVVLGLAGGDSSYEQYF.

The chain has TRBV5-1 and TRBJ2-3; possible D gene TRBD2, 5 bases. Per germline, CDR1 SGHRS and CDR2 YFSETQ. Trimming took 0 bases from V and 3 from J, leaving 8 bases between them. The CDR3 runs to 14 residues. The CDR3 DNA sequence: TGCGCCAGCAGCTTGGGAGGGATAACAGATACGCAGTATTTT. It translates to CASSLGGITDTQYF.

The V call is TRBV6-5, the J call TRBJ1-2; D not resolved. Germline assignment: CDR1 MNHEY and CDR2 SVGAGI. V lost 5 bases, J lost 8 bases, and 18 bases lay in between. The CDR3 extends over 14 amino acids. DNA for the CDR3: TGTGCCAGCAGTCCCGGGTTTCCTTTGGACGGCTACACCTTC. Translating it yields CASSPGFPLDGYTF.

The chain joins TRBV5-6 to TRBJ2-7, with 11 bases that match TRBD1. The germline gives CDR1 SGHDT, CDR2 YYEEEE. CDR3 length equals 15 residues. V shed 1 base and J 5 bases; nucleotides not matched to a gene: 5. The CDR3 nucleotides read TGTGCCAGCAGCTTGAGGACAGGGGGCAGCGACGAGCAGTACTTC. It encodes CASSLRTGGSDEQYF.

This rearrangement joins TRBV6-5 to TRBJ1-1; weak D call: TRBD1 (5 bases). V was pared by 1 base and J by 2 bases, with 5 bases between. The CDR3 has 13 residues. Per germline, CDR1 MNHEY and CDR2 SVGAGI. CDR3 region: CASSYWTNTEAFF. The CDR3, as DNA: TGTGCCAGCAGTTACTGGACAAACACTGAAGCTTTCTTT.

The chain's CDR3 is CAGRQDNQPQHF. DNA of the CDR3: TGTGCCGGCCGACAAGACAATCAGCCCCAGCATTTT. The chain joins TRBV6-6 to TRBJ1-5; no clear D gene. The CDR3 has 12 residues. Deletions cut 11 bases from V and 3 bases from J, with 11 bases between. Germline V gene lookup returns CDR1 MNHNY and CDR2 SVGAGI (reference sequence).

This chain links TRBV9 with TRBJ1-1, with D perhaps matching TRBD1 (5 bases). CDR1 SGDLS and CDR2 YYNGEE come from the germline V gene. The V and J ends lost 4 bases and 4 bases respectively, with 17 bases between them. The CDR3 covers 15 residues. Here the CDR3 reads CASSTHVQGGTEAFF. In DNA form, the CDR3 reads TGTGCCAGCAGCACACACGTCCAGGGAGGCACTGAAGCTTTCTTT. The full variable domain, completed using reference TRBV9 and TRBJ1-1, is DSGVTQTPKHLITATGQRVTLRCSPRSGDLSVYWYQQSLDQGLQFLIQYYNGEERAKGNILERFSAQQFPDLHSELNLSSLELGDSALYFCASSTHVQGGTEAFFGQGTRLTVV.

This chain connects TRBV29-1 to TRBJ2-7, with 8 positions matching TRBD1. CDR3 length equals 11 residues. The germline gives CDR1 SQVTM, CDR2 ANQGSEA. The V gene end was trimmed by 7 bases and the J gene end by 7 bases; junction bases not matched to a gene: 6. In DNA form, the CDR3 reads TGCAGCGGCTTAACAGGGGGAGAGCAGTACTTC. Its translation is CSGLTGGEQYF.

The chain is built from TRBV5-1 and TRBJ2-2; D assignment may be TRBD1 or TRBD2 (5 bases each). The germline V and J ends were trimmed by 4 bases and 7 bases, with 14 bases remaining between them. The CDR3 is made up of 14 amino acids. Germline CDR1 reads SGHRS; CDR2 reads YFSETQ. CDR3 sequence: CASSQGRQGGELFF. The CDR3, as DNA: TGCGCCAGCAGCCAGGGACGTCAGGGCGGGGAGCTGTTTTTT.

This rearrangement joins TRBV2 to TRBJ2-2; D is perhaps TRBD1 or TRBD2 (5 bases each). The germline gives CDR1 SNHLY, CDR2 FYNNEI. With 1 base removed from V and 0 bases from J, the gap between germline ends came to 12 bases. The CDR3 contains 17 residues. The DNA of the CDR3 is TGTGCCAGCAGTGAAGGGGACCCCGATTCGAACACCGGGGAGCTGTTTTTT. Protein product: CASSEGDPDSNTGELFF.

The J gene is TRBJ1-5, the V gene TRBV6-5; D not resolved. The CDR3 is 15 amino acids. The germline V gene has CDR1 MNHEY and CDR2 SVGAGI. Trimming pared 0 bases from V and 0 bases from J, leaving 6 bases between. The chain's CDR3 is CASSYSWRSNQPQHF. The CDR3 DNA reads as TGTGCCAGCAGTTACTCGTGGCGTAGCAATCAGCCCCAGCATTTT.

V usage is TRBV9 and J usage is TRBJ1-6; no clear D gene. The germline gives CDR1 SGDLS, CDR2 YYNGEE. The CDR3 is 13 residues long. Between the trimmed V and J ends, which lost 4 bases and 10 bases, there was a span of 12 bases. CDR3 amino acids: CASSPGLRSPLHF. For the CDR3, the DNA is TGTGCCAGCAGCCCCGGACTGAGGTCACCCCTCCACTTT. Based on the CDR3 plus reference TRBV9 and TRBJ1-6, the full variable domain is DSGVTQTPKHLITATGQRVTLRCSPRSGDLSVYWYQQSLDQGLQFLIQYYNGEERAKGNILERFSAQQFPDLHSELNLSSLELGDSALYFCASSPGLRSPLHFGNGTRLTVT.

The V call is TRBV18, the J call TRBJ2-1, with 9 bases lining up with TRBD1. The V gene end was trimmed by 6 bases and the J gene end by 5 bases; junction bases not matched to a gene: 8. The CDR3 extends over 15 amino acids. CDR1 KGHSH and CDR2 LQKENI come from the germline V gene. CDR3 sequence: CASSPGQGAHNEQFF. For the CDR3, the DNA is TGTGCCAGCTCCCCGGGACAGGGTGCGCACAATGAGCAGTTCTTC. Using reference TRBV18 and TRBJ2-1 for the parts outside the CDR3, the full variable domain is NAGVMQNPRHLVRRRGQEARLRCSPMKGHSHVYWYRQLPEEGLKFMVYLQKENIIDESGMPKERFSAEFPKEGPSILRIQQVVRGDSAAYFCASSPGQGAHNEQFFGPGTRLTVL.

The chain recombines TRBV15 with TRBJ2-1; D is possibly TRBD2 (6 bases). The CDR3 totals 16 residues. The V end lost 0 bases, the J end lost 3 bases, and 12 bases lay between the germline ends. Germline CDR1 is LNHNV and CDR2 is YYDKDF (reference sequence). The CDR3 sequence is CATSREWGEVYNEQFF. In DNA form, the CDR3 reads TGTGCCACCAGCAGAGAATGGGGGGAGGTCTACAATGAGCAGTTCTTC.

This chain connects TRBV6-1 to TRBJ1-1, with D maybe TRBD1 (5 bases). The CDR3 consists of 15 residues. V lost 4 bases to trimming and J lost 1 base, with 13 bases between them. Germline lookup yields CDR1 MNHNS and CDR2 SASEGT. The CDR3 bases are TGTGCCAGCAGTGGAAAGACAGCGGAGAACACTGAAGCTTTCTTT. Translated, it gives CASSGKTAENTEAFF.

The J gene is TRBJ2-5, the V gene TRBV9; D is tentatively TRBD1 or TRBD2 (6 bases each). V was clipped by 6 bases and J by 5 bases, with 20 bases between them. CDR3 length: 15 amino acids. CDR1 is SGDLS and CDR2 is YYNGEE in the germline V gene. In nucleotides, the CDR3 is TGTGCCAGCAATAAGGCGGGACACCATGGGGAGACCCAGTACTTC. This codes for CASNKAGHHGETQYF.

The chain joins TRBV7-2 to TRBJ2-7; a possible D gene is TRBD2 (6 bases). The V and J ends lost 5 bases and 4 bases respectively, with 18 bases between them. CDR1 and CDR2 from the germline V gene are SGHTA and FQGNSA. This CDR3 has 15 amino acids. The CDR3: CASSPGGGGAYEQYF. The CDR3 coding sequence is TGTGCCAGCAGCCCCGGCGGCGGAGGGGCTTACGAGCAGTACTTC.